The 8 T cell receptor beta chains listed next were all sequenced from one sample in a study of T cells in Graves' hyperthyroidism and ophthalmopathy. RNA transcripts yielded amplified TCR beta CDR3 regions. A first-round RT-PCR of the TCR CDR3 used the HTBI primer set. TCRdb ran MiXCR on the multiplex PCR reads and lists one entry per CDR3 protein. There are hundreds of thousands of distinct CDR3 sequences in the sample; around 15% occur only once, and 3.5% to 4.5% lies in the top ten. The sample taken for sequencing was blood. Every receptor here comes from a woman in her thirties or forties with Graves' ophthalmopathy.

The chain has TRBV12-3 or TRBV12-4 and TRBJ2-5; D is perhaps TRBD1 (6 bases). The CDR3 runs 15 residues. The V end lost 6 bases, the J end lost 3 bases, and 17 bases lay between the germline ends. The DNA for the CDR3 is TGTGCCAGCAGCACCCGAGCCAGGGGAAAAGAGACCCAGTACTTC. This sequence encodes CASSTRARGKETQYF.

This clonotype was picked up many times. The V gene is TRBV7-2, the J gene TRBJ1-2, with 8 bases matching TRBD1. The J segment lost 7 bases and the V segment lost 9 bases, leaving 4 bases of the junction unmatched. The CDR3 has 11 residues. Germline CDR1 reads SGHTA; CDR2 reads FQGNSA. Here the CDR3 reads CASRQGSGYTF. The CDR3 DNA sequence: TGTGCCAGTAGACAGGGGAGTGGCTACACCTTC.

This clonotype was seen at least ten times. V gene TRBV20-1 combines with J gene TRBJ2-7, with 7 bases identical to TRBD2. The CDR3 contains 15 residues. Germline V CDR1 and CDR2: DFQATT, SNEGSKA (reference sequence). With 1 base clipped from V and 0 bases from J, the junction kept 6 bases outside the gene matches. CDR3 sequence reads: CSARVGAGTSYEQYF. The CDR3 bases are TGCAGTGCTAGAGTTGGAGCGGGGACCTCCTACGAGCAGTACTTC.

V usage is TRBV30 and J usage is TRBJ2-5, with 8 nucleotides matching TRBD2. The CDR3 sequence is 14 residues long. Trimming cost V 3 bases and J 4 bases; bases outside gene matches: 7. The germline gives CDR1 GTSNPN, CDR2 SVGIG (reference sequence). CDR3 loop: CAWRASGSGETQYF. The DNA of the CDR3 is TGTGCCTGGAGAGCGAGCGGGAGTGGAGAGACCCAGTACTTC.

This clonotype was observed many times. This chain connects TRBV20-1 to TRBJ2-5; the match to TRBD2 covers 10 bases. Germline CDR1 and CDR2: DFQATT and SNEGSKA (reference sequence). V lost 1 base, J lost 3 bases, and 5 bases stayed unmatched. CDR3 length equals 15 residues. The CDR3 protein is CSARVGLAGEETQYF. The CDR3, as DNA: TGCAGTGCTAGAGTAGGCCTAGCGGGAGAAGAGACCCAGTACTTC.

This clonotype was recorded many times. This chain uses TRBV6-1 with TRBJ1-3; D gene uncertain. This CDR3 contains 15 residues. V lost 2 bases, J lost 0 bases, and 8 bases lay in between. The germline V gene encodes CDR1 MNHNS and CDR2 SASEGT. This CDR3 reads CASSELAASGNTIYF. CDR3 nucleotide sequence: TGTGCCAGCAGTGAACTGGCAGCCTCTGGAAACACCATATATTTT.

Here the CDR3 reads CASRAGATNTEAFF. As DNA, the CDR3 is TGCGCCAGCAGGGCGGGGGCGACGAACACTGAAGCTTTCTTT. The chain recombines TRBV10-2 with TRBJ1-1; perhaps TRBD1 as D (6 bases). CDR3 length: 14 amino acids. Trimming took off 6 bases at V and 1 base at J, with 12 bases between the two ends. Germline-derived CDR1 and CDR2 are WSHSY and SAAADI.

This clonotype was detected many times. This chain links TRBV12-3 or TRBV12-4 with TRBJ1-2; 8 bases line up with TRBD1. The CDR3 runs 15 residues. V was clipped by 5 bases and J by 4 bases; unmatched bases: 9. CDR3 sequence (DNA): TGTGCCAGCAGTGCCGGGACAGGAGCGATCTATGGCTACACCTTC. Amino acids: CASSAGTGAIYGYTF.